The next 5 T cell receptor beta chains were all read from a single sample in a study of T cell responses to AZD1222 COVID-19 vaccine (dated by TCRdb to the early 2020s). The library was produced with the immunoSEQ multiplex PCR assay. Sourced from immuneACCESS, this table was stored by TCRdb with only in-frame sequences that have V and J called. A share of the clones is absent; for the studies checked, an unresolved V gene accounts for under half, and the remainder has no known explanation. A total of fewer than 200,000 clones appear in this sample, about 92% of them only once. Jointly, the top ten make up over 1% of the sample. The time point label, read with the paper, signifies: baseline before first vaccination. The sample here was peripheral blood, taken on day 0 of AZD1222 vaccination. These TCRs come from an adult in good health.

The chain is built from TRBV6-2 or TRBV6-3 and TRBJ1-2; 7 bases match TRBD1. Germline V gene data show CDR1 as MNHEY and CDR2 as SVGEGT. The junction had 11 bases not matched to a gene; V was cut back by 4 bases and J by 0 bases. The CDR3 loop spans 17 amino acids. The chain's CDR3 is CASSLRQGRLANYGYTF. The CDR3, as DNA: TGTGCCAGCAGTTTACGACAGGGACGATTAGCTAACTATGGCTACACCTTC.

The chain has TRBV7-6 and TRBJ1-6, with D maybe TRBD1 (6 bases). Germline V lookup: CDR1 SGHVS, CDR2 FNYEAQ. There are 15 residues in the CDR3. V dropped 1 base and J dropped 9 bases, with 13 bases sitting between them. The CDR3 DNA follows: TGTGCCAGCAGCTTAGGCGGGACACTAGTTTCACCCCTCCACTTT. It translates to CASSLGGTLVSPLHF.

The table lists this clone with a count of one. The gene calls are TRBV21-1 and TRBJ1-5. TRBV21-1 is designated a pseudogene. This CDR3 is 13 amino acids long. As DNA, the CDR3 is TGTGCCAGCAGCAAAGAGTGTTATCAGCCCCAGCATTTT. Translation gives CASSKECYQPQHF.

This clone was seen a single time. The chain employs TRBV6-6 and TRBJ1-3, with TRBD1 matching 7 bases. The V segment lost 5 bases and the J segment 4 bases; nucleotides outside the gene matches: 8. CDR3 size: 15 residues. Germline V gives CDR1 MNHNY, CDR2 SVGAGI (reference sequence). CDR3 nucleotides: TGTGCCAGCAGTATGGGACAGTCGGGCGGAAACACCATATATTTT. This codes for CASSMGQSGGNTIYF.

The V call is TRBV12-3 or TRBV12-4, the J call TRBJ1-5; D unclear. The CDR3 sequence is 13 residues long. The V and J ends lost 3 bases and 2 bases respectively, with 5 bases between them. CDR3: CASSLKGNQPQHF. CDR3 nucleotide sequence: TGTGCCAGCAGTTTGAAAGGCAATCAGCCCCAGCATTTT.